Below, 2 T cell receptor beta chains from the same sample are listed, as sequenced in a study of response to subunit inactivated influenza vaccine. TCRdb itself ran the RT-PCR reads through MiXCR, one entry per CDR3 protein. The top ten clones hold around 7.3% of a sample with roughly 700,000 distinct CDR3 sequences, around 14% of them seen once. This specimen consisted of PBMCs from blood, obtained around 14 days before vaccination. These receptors came from a man between 50 and 59 years old who received an inactivated influenza vaccine.

J is TRBJ1-1 and V is TRBV20-1, with a tentative D call TRBD1 (5 bases). Trimming removed 0 bases from V and 5 bases from J, with 10 bases in between. In germline, CDR1 is DFQATT, CDR2 SNEGSKA (reference sequence). The CDR3 covers 13 residues. The CDR3 bases are TGCAGTGCTAGAGATCAAGGGGAAACTGAAGCTTTCTTT. Its protein is CSARDQGETEAFF.

This clonotype was observed a handful of times. The J gene is TRBJ2-2, the V gene TRBV28, with 10 positions matching TRBD2. V trimming: 5 bases; J trimming: 1 base; junction bases outside the gene matches: 7. Per germline, CDR1 MDHEN and CDR2 SYDVKM. The CDR3 has 17 residues. CDR3 sequence reads: CASSLEAGGVNTGELFF. The CDR3, as DNA: TGTGCCAGCAGTCTAGAAGCGGGGGGGGTGAACACCGGGGAGCTGTTTTTT. Full variable domain (rest looked up from reference TRBV28 and TRBJ2-2): DVKVTQSSRYLVKRTGEKVFLECVQDMDHENMFWYRQDPGLGLRLIYFSYDVKMKEKGDIPEGYSVSREKKERFSLILESASTNQTSMYLCASSLEAGGVNTGELFFGEGSRLTVL.